This T cell receptor beta chain was found in a study of T cell repertoires in ileal Crohn's disease (dated by TCRdb to the late 2010s). For the wider study: The median duration of disease was roughly 8.2 years, and at the time of surgery roughly a third of patients were active smokers. Neoterminal ileum biopsies obtained at postoperative colonoscopy were designated as M6 samples. The study ran alongside a multicentre cohort designed to identify predictors of early endoscopic recurrence after ileocolonic resection. About half of the patients received postoperative therapy: under 13 received thiopurines and 18 received anti-TNF agents. A Rutgeerts score higher than i0 was the definition used for endoscopic postoperative recurrence. A total of 170 or so mucosal samples from 57 patients were sequenced, with samples obtained at several locations on the surgical specimen and at postoperative endoscopy. TCR repertoire analysis was done in about 57 Crohn's disease patients from a prospective multicentre cohort. Every patient underwent surgery because of a complication, which was stricturing disease in around 61% of cases and penetrating disease in about 39%. The paper as a whole reports these results and caveats: Patients who were active smokers at surgery had a significantly higher proportion of clonal expansions than non-smokers (about 27% vs 20%, p=0.02). Compared with CD4 T cells, sorted CD8 T cells contained more high-frequency clones, which suggests that the mucosal expansions were mostly CD8. Mucosal CD4 and CD8 T cells were sorted and sequenced only in a subgroup of patients, the size of which was not stated. Within the first year after surgery, the timing of postoperative endoscopy varied, and the median delay was nearly 7 months. Higher percentages of high-frequency clones at the time of surgery were linked to endoscopic recurrence, and every patient with clonality above 26.8% (18/57) had recurrence.

Note on this clone: Its antigen has not been determined. The junction departs from germline at one end; a sequencing error may be responsible.

Roughly 500 nanograms of biopsy DNA per sample were submitted for commercial TCRB immunosequencing. CDR3 regions were amplified from genomic DNA by Adaptive Biotechnology using a two-step, amplification bias-controlled multiplex PCR. In the first PCR, primers covered every V and J gene segment, and in the second PCR, barcodes and Illumina adapters were added. CDR3 libraries were sequenced using an Illumina instrument. Per the authors' processing: Vendor-provided pipelines were combined with custom analysis of raw data in R/Bioconductor under R version 3.3.0. Clonality, which ranges from 0 to 1, was calculated as the inverse of the normalised Shannon entropy across all productive clones. High-frequency clones were defined as the share of the repertoire occupied by the top 100 clones, with only clones passing a 95% confidence test being retained. The Simpson index measured repertoire diversity, and the Morisita-Horn index measured overlap between samples. This immuneACCESS table, as held by TCRdb, lists in-frame sequences with V and J called but not all clones. Of the missing ones, under half trace to an unresolved V gene in checked studies; the others have no known cause. V, J and clone size derive from that table, while D and trimming were established from the DNA sequence. The sample profile shows roughly 62,000 clones; approximately 91% of them were found once. The ten biggest clones cover approximately 2% of the sample.

Explained via the paper, the time point label denotes: neoterminal ileum biopsy at postoperative endoscopy, about 6 months after surgery. To be eligible, patients had to be adults with ileal or ileocolonic Crohn's disease and an indication for ileocolonic resection. Whole ileal mucosal biopsies were kept frozen at -80 degrees C prior to DNA extraction. Genomic DNA was extracted from frozen whole biopsies using a TRizol-based method and was quantified with a NanoDrop 2000 spectrophotometer. Specimen: ileal tissue. The TCR was taken from an adult with Crohn's disease.

The CDR3 corresponds to CARGRTGQRF. The DNA sequence is given as TGTGCCAGGGGTAGGACGGGACAGAGATTT. The rearrangement joined TRBV19 to TRBJ1-3; TRBD1 lines up with 7 middle nucleotides. CDR1 and CDR2, per the germline V gene (reference sequence), are LNHDA and SQIVND. The CDR3 numbers 10 residues from cysteine through phenylalanine. This entry keeps only the CDR3 DNA: 30 bases, framed from base 1.